These 19 T cell receptor beta chains share one sample of origin, sequenced in a study of CD4 and CD8 cells across lung adenocarcinoma regions. MiXCR, run by TCRdb on the PCR reads, gives a single entry per CDR3 protein. The sample contains 10,000 to 15,000 distinct CDR3 sequences, around 50% of which appear only once. The sample consisted of CD8+ T cells from the margin of a lung tumor. The receptor source for this set is a male donor with lung adenocarcinoma. The CD4 and CD8 labels of this study may be unreliable.

Remarks on this clonotype: It is unclear where the CDR3 begins or ends on the DNA, so no DNA is shown, and the CDR3 is as TCRdb lists it. The chain uses TRBV6-1 and TRBJ2-6; the listed D gene, TRBD1, was not tested against the DNA. CDR1 is MNHNS and CDR2 is SASEGT in the germline V gene. The CDR3 is 17 amino acids long, termini counted. CDR3 region: CASTGIGVGSGANVLNF.

This clonotype was picked up a small number of times. V is TRBV5-1 and J is TRBJ2-1; 13 nucleotides line up with TRBD2. The CDR3 loop spans 19 amino acids. J gave up 6 bases and V 4 bases, and 16 bases lay outside the gene matches. The germline V gene encodes CDR1 SGHRS and CDR2 YFSETQ. In DNA form, the CDR3 reads TGCGCCAGCAGCCAGGCGGGGACTAGCGGGGACCTGACTCCCAATGAGCAGTTCTTC. It codes for CASSQAGTSGDLTPNEQFF.

With regard to this clonotype: Sequence at one end of the junction differs from germline and may be a read error. The chain recombines TRBV27 with TRBJ2-3; D is perhaps TRBD2 (7 bases). The CDR3 sequence is 16 residues long. Germline V gene sequence: CDR1 MNHEY, CDR2 SMNVEV (reference sequence). The CDR3 loop reads CASSAGAGWGTDTQYF. The CDR3 DNA is TGTGCCAGCAGTGCGGGGGCGGGATGGGGCACAGATACGCAGTATTTC.

V is TRBV5-1 and J is TRBJ2-2, with D unclear. V was clipped by 4 bases and J by 5 bases, with 12 bases between them. The germline V gene has CDR1 SGHRS and CDR2 YFSETQ. The CDR3 contains 14 residues. The CDR3 protein is CASSVDDRTGELFF. The CDR3 DNA reads as TGCGCCAGCAGCGTGGACGACCGAACCGGGGAGCTGTTTTTT.

This chain uses TRBV6-5 with TRBJ2-2; tentative D call: TRBD1 (6 bases). The CDR3 loop spans 15 amino acids. V gave up 0 bases and J gave up 1 base, with 6 bases separating them. In germline, CDR1 is MNHEY, CDR2 SVGAGI. The DNA of the CDR3 is TGTGCCAGCAGTTACTCGACAGGGAACACCGGGGAGCTGTTTTTT. It specifies CASSYSTGNTGELFF.

Concerning this clonotype itself: The junction departs from germline at one end; a sequencing error may be responsible. The chain recombines TRBV10-2 with TRBJ2-3; D remains unclear. The CDR3 spans 11 residues. Germline V gives CDR1 WSHSY, CDR2 SAAADI. The CDR3 reads CASSEKNMQYF. CDR3 sequence (DNA): TGCGCGAGCAGTGAGAAAAACATGCAGTATTTT.

Only a few counts were recorded for this clonotype. The chain couples TRBV4-1 to TRBJ2-3, with 16 bases fitting TRBD2. This CDR3 is 19 amino acids long. V shed 4 bases, J shed 4 bases, and the junction held 11 bases outside the gene matches. Germline V gene sequence: CDR1 MGHRA, CDR2 YSYEKL. The DNA for the CDR3 is TGCGCCAGCAGCCTCGGACCGGGACTAGCGGGAGGGCCAGCAGATACGCAGTATTTT. It codes for CASSLGPGLAGGPADTQYF.

This clonotype is classed as medium-sized. This sequence joins TRBV12-3 or TRBV12-4 and TRBJ2-3, with unresolved D. The germline V and J ends were trimmed by 8 bases and 4 bases, with 7 bases remaining between them. There are 11 residues in the CDR3. Here the CDR3 reads CASLGPDTQYF. CDR3 DNA sequence: TGTGCCAGCCTCGGCCCAGATACGCAGTATTTT.

By share, this clonotype ranks as medium-sized. The rearrangement links TRBV27 to TRBJ2-1; the match to TRBD1 covers 7 bases. In germline, CDR1 is MNHEY, CDR2 SMNVEV (reference sequence). The CDR3 has 14 residues. Trimming took 6 bases from V and 9 from J; bases not matched to a gene: 11. The CDR3 nucleotides read TGTGCCAGCAGCTCACAGACAGGGCGCCTTGAGCAGTTCTTC. This codes for CASSSQTGRLEQFF.

The chain couples TRBV6-4 to TRBJ1-2; D remains ambiguous. CDR3 length: 13 residues. The germline V and J ends were trimmed by 2 bases and 5 bases, with 9 bases remaining between them. Per germline, CDR1 MRHNA and CDR2 SNTAGT. The CDR3 bases are TGTGCCAGCAGTGACCCGGCCCTGTATGGCTACACCTTC. It specifies CASSDPALYGYTF.

The chain is built from TRBV6-1 and TRBJ2-3, with unresolved D. V was trimmed by 7 bases and J by 2 bases, leaving 13 bases between them. The CDR3 totals 14 residues. CDR1 and CDR2 from the germline V gene are MNHNS and SASEGT. In DNA, the CDR3 is TGTGCCAGCATCCCCAGAGGTCACACAGATACGCAGTATTTT. It codes for CASIPRGHTDTQYF.

The CDR3 region is CASSLAASGRAWTGELFF. The CDR3 DNA follows: TGTGCCAGCAGCTTAGCCGCTAGCGGGAGGGCCTGGACCGGGGAGCTGTTTTTT. This chain connects TRBV7-8 to TRBJ2-2; 12 bases agree with TRBD2. Per germline, CDR1 SGHVS and CDR2 FQNEAQ. There are 18 residues in the CDR3. V dropped 0 bases and J dropped 5; count of bases not matched to a gene: 7. The variable domain in full, completed from reference TRBV7-8 and TRBJ2-2, reads GAGVSQSPRYKVAKRGQDVALRCDPISGHVSLFWYQQALGQGPEFLTYFQNEAQLDKSGLPSDRFFAERPEGSVSTLKIQRTQQEDSAVYLCASSLAASGRAWTGELFFGEGSRLTVL.

The chain links TRBV19 to TRBJ2-1; D is uncertain. Trimming stripped 4 bases from V and 2 bases from J, with 6 bases between. The CDR3 loop spans 13 amino acids. In germline, CDR1 is LNHDA, CDR2 SQIVND (reference sequence). The CDR3 nucleotides are TGTGCCAGTAGTACTGAGACCTACAATGAGCAGTTCTTC. It encodes CASSTETYNEQFF.

Regarding this clonotype: A much larger clone differs from this one at a single base, so this may be a read error. The J gene is TRBJ2-1, the V gene TRBV7-2; D gene uncertain. The germline V gene has CDR1 SGHTA and CDR2 FQGNSA. Trimming shortened V by 5 bases and J by 10 bases, and 12 bases separated the two germline ends. This CDR3 comprises 12 residues. This chain's CDR3 is CASSSYLEEQFF. CDR3 bases: TGTGCCAGCAGCAGCTACCTGGAAGAGCAGTTCTTC.

Turning to this clonotype: A junction end diverges from the germline sequence, so it may reflect a read error. V and J are TRBV6-1 and TRBJ2-3; D possibly corresponds to TRBD1 (5 bases). CDR3 length: 15 residues. Germline CDR1 and CDR2: MNHNS and SASEGT. CDR3 in DNA: TGTGCCAGGAGTGAAGGGGCCCTCGTCCCAGATACGCAGTATTTC. This codes for CARSEGALVPDTQYF.

This chain joins TRBV6-5 and TRBJ2-2; possibly TRBD1 or TRBD2 for D (5 bases each). Germline lookup yields CDR1 MNHEY and CDR2 SVGAGI. Deletions cut 7 bases from V and 16 bases from J, with 25 bases between. There are 14 residues in the CDR3. CDR3 residues: CASTWDRNTDTQFF. The CDR3 DNA is TGTGCCAGCACTTGGGACCGAAACACAGATACGCAGTTTTTT.

The chain links TRBV7-2 to TRBJ2-1; 7 bases fit TRBD2. The J call could be wrong; TRBJ2-7 is a better fit for the DNA end. CDR1 is SGHTA and CDR2 is FQGNSA in the germline V gene. The CDR3 runs to 15 residues. The CDR3 loop is CASSLAAGAVNEQYF. The CDR3, as DNA: TGTGCCAGCAGCTTAGCGGCGGGAGCAGTCAATGAGCAGTACTTC.

The V and J genes are TRBV7-2 and TRBJ2-4; D not certain. The V gene's germline CDR1 is SGHTA and CDR2 FQGNSA. The CDR3 contains 14 residues. Trimming removed 7 bases at V and 12 bases at J, with 22 bases between. The CDR3 loop is CASIRLSSLDTQYF. CDR3 coding DNA: TGTGCCAGCATCCGGTTGAGTAGCCTTGACACTCAGTACTTC.

Comment on this clonotype: One junction end disagrees with the germline gene, perhaps due to a read error. The chain joins TRBV6-1 to TRBJ2-2; 10 nucleotides align to TRBD2. This CDR3 has 17 amino acids. Germline V gene data show CDR1 as MNHNS and CDR2 as SASEGT. The CDR3 DNA reads TGTGCCAGCAGACAAGGGCTAGCGGGAGCTCGTTACAGGGAGCAGTTTTTT. Translation gives CASRQGLAGARYREQFF.